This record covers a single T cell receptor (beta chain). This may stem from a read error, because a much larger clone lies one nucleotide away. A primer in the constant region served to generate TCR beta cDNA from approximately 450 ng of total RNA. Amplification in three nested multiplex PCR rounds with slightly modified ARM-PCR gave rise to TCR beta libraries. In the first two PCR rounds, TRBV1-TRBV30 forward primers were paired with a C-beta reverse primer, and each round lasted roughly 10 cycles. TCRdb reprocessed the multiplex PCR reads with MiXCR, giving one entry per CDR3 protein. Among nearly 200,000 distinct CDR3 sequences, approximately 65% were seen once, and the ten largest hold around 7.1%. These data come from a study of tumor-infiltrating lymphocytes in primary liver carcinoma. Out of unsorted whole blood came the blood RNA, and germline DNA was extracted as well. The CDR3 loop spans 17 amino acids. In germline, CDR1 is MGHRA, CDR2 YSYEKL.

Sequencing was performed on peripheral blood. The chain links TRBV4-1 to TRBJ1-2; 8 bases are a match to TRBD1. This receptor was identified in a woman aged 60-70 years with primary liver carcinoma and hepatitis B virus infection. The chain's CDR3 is CTSSQSIGQGETYGYTF. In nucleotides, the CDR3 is TGCACCAGCAGCCAATCGATAGGACAGGGAGAAACCTATGGCTACACCTTC.